The text below deals with one TCR beta chain. This clonotype appeared many times. Its antigen has not been determined. There are no base qualities to consult, and no much larger clone falls within one base. These data are taken from a study of T cells in Graves' hyperthyroidism and ophthalmopathy (dated by TCRdb to between 2018 and 2021). Describing the broader study: Peripheral blood samples were taken at initial diagnosis, before any treatment was given. TCR V-J signatures able to tell the groups apart were searched for in a discovery cohort of about a hundred patients, of whom over 40 had Graves' ophthalmopathy and about 60 had stable Graves' hyperthyroidism. Whether ophthalmopathy could be predicted prospectively was tested in an independent validation cohort made up of 18 hyperthyroidism patients plus 17 patients who later progressed to ophthalmopathy. The roughly 100 discovery patients were randomly divided into training and test sets at a 7:3 ratio. The study also compared thyroid tissue and blood T-cell repertoires from 6 or 7 Graves' hyperthyroidism patients. After sampling, hyperthyroidism patients received methimazole starting at 30 mg daily, and ophthalmopathy patients received high-dose intravenous methylprednisolone. The paper describes TCR Vbeta CDR3 sequencing of 135 peripheral blood samples, made up of 43 ophthalmopathy patients, 70 to 75 hyperthyroidism patients and around 17 progressor patients. Study-wide conclusions, independent of this receptor: In validation, progression to ophthalmopathy was predicted by the model with around 71% sensitivity and about 72% specificity, a median of about 6.8 months before onset. Sample size was not statistically predetermined, and blinding of investigators to group allocation was not performed. A model built on a 13 V-J signature distinguished ophthalmopathy from stable hyperthyroidism, reaching around 88% sensitivity and around 81% specificity in cross-validation and 80%/75% in testing. Blood samples also contained most of the expanded thyroid clonotypes (frequency above 0.001), which suggests that blood repertoires may reflect thyroid immune responses.

CDR1 SGHAT and CDR2 FQNNGV are derived from the germline V gene. Including the terminal cysteine and phenylalanine, the CDR3 comprises 16 residues. The only DNA kept is the CDR3, 48 bases in frame from the first base. V and J lose 5 bases and 4 bases, and a span of 20 bases separates them. Amplification of TCR beta CDR3 regions was carried out from RNA transcripts. For the first round of RT-PCR on the TCR CDR3, the HTBI primer set was used together with the Qiagen OneStep RT-PCR kit. Libraries were constructed in a second round of multiplex PCR, after which size selection and purification were carried out. Paired-end sequencing of the libraries was performed with 100 bp reads on an Illumina HiSeq2000. Per the original workflow: SOAPnuke was used to process the raw data, removing reads that contained adapters or uncalled bases, had a mean Phred below 15, or lacked an exact match to the constant primer or identifier. COPE v1.2.5 was used to merge high-quality paired reads, and clonotypes were defined as unique nucleotide sequences. MiTCR v1.1 was used to align the clonotypes against IMGT TRBV, TRBD and TRBJ reference segments. Analysis was restricted to V-J combinations with a frequency above 0.0001, which covered roughly 99% of repertoires. A TCS score was defined as the ratio between F50 (clonal expansion) and ExV (chaos), using BLOSUM62-based TCRdist between CDR3 peptides within each V-J. Welch's t-statistics and random forest reduced just over 500 V-J features to 13, which were used in a naive Bayes classifier (R e1071). TCRdb redid the processing of the public reads, applying fastp at Q25 and MiXCR, and retained in-frame beta chains. Records with the same CDR3 protein are collapsed into one entry carrying the most frequent genes and DNA. The V and J calls shown here were made by TCRdb, not taken from the authors' results. The sample includes 330,000 or so distinct CDR3 sequences, with 15% to 20% observed a single time. The top ten clones comprise around 16% of the sample.

Ophthalmopathy patients had moderately to severely active disease, with a Clinical Activity Score of 3 or more, a NOSPECS grade of 4 or more, and a disease duration of less than 3 months. Any patient with an uncontrolled infection, another autoimmune disease, pregnancy or lactation was excluded. Diagnoses relied on clinical symptoms, serum thyroxine and TRAb, thyroid ultrasound and orbital computed tomography. PBMCs were separated from roughly 9.3 ml of fresh peripheral blood using Ficoll-Paque density gradient centrifugation. Total RNA was extracted using Trizol reagent, and RNA quality was assessed on an Agilent 2100 Bioanalyzer.

The rearrangement combines TRBV11-2 with TRBJ1-2; the D gene identity is not certain. The sample taken for sequencing was blood. The source of this sequence is a woman aged 40 to 50 with Graves' ophthalmopathy. The bases read TGTGCCAGCAGCCCCCCTCGGTTGGGGAGGGCCTATGGCTACACCTTC. This sequence encodes CASSPPRLGRAYGYTF. The entire variable domain, with the stretches around the CDR3 drawn from the reference TRBV11-2 and TRBJ1-2 proteins, is EAGVAQSPRYKIIEKRQSVAFWCNPISGHATLYWYQQILGQGPKLLIQFQNNGVVDDSQLPKDRFSAERLKGVDSTLKIQPAKLEDSAVYLCASSPPRLGRAYGYTFGSGTRLTVV.